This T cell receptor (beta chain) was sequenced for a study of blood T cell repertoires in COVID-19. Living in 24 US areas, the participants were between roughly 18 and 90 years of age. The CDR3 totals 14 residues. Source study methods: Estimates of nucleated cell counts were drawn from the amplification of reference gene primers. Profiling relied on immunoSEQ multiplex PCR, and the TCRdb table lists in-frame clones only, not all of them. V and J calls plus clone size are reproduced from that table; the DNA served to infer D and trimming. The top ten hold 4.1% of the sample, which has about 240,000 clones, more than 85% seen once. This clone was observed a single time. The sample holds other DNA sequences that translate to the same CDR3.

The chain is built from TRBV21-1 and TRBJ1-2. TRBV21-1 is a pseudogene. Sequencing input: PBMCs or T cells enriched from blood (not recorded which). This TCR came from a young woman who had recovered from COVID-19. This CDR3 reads CASGSGSINYGYTF. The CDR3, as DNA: TGTGCTAGCGGCAGCGGATCCATTAACTATGGCTACACCTTC.